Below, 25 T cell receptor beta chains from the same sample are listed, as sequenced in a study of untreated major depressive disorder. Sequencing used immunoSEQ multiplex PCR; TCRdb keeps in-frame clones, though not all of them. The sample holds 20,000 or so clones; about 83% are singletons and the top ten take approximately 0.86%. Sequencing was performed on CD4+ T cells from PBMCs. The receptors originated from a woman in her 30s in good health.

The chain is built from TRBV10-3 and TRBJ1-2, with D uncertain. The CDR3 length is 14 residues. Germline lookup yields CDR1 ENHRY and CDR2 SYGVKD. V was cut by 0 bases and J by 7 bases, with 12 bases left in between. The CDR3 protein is CAISESKAGGGYTF. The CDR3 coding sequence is TGTGCCATCAGTGAGTCGAAAGCGGGCGGTGGCTACACCTTC.

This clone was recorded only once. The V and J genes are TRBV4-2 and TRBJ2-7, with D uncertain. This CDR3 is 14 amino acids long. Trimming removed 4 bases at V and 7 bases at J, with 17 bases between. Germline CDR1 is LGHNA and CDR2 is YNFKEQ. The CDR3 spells CASSRTLDHREQYF. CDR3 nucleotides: TGTGCCAGCAGCCGGACCCTGGACCACCGGGAGCAGTACTTC.

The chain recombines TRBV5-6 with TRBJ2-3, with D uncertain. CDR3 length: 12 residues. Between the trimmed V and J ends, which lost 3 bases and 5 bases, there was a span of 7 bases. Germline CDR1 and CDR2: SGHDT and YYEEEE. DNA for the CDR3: TGTGCCAGCAGCTCTTGGTTAGATACGCAGTATTTT. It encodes CASSSWLDTQYF.

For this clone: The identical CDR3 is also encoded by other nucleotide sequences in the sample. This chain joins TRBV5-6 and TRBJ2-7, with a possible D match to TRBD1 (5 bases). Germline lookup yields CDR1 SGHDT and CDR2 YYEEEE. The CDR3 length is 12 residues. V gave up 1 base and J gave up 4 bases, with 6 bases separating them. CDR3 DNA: TGTGCCAGCAGCTTGCAGGGTTACGAGCAGTACTTC. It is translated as CASSLQGYEQYF.

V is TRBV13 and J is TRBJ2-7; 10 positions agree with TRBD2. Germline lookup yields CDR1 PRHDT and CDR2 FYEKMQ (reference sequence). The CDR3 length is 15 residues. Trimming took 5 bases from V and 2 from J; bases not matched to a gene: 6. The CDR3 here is CASSSSGRLTYEQYF. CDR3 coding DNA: TGTGCCAGCAGCAGTAGCGGGAGGTTGACCTACGAGCAGTACTTC.

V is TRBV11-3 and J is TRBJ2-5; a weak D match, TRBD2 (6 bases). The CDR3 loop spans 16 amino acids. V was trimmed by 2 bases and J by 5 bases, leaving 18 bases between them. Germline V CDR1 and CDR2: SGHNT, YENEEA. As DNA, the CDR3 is TGTGCCAGCAGCTTACCCCTAAGGGAGGTAAATGAGACCCAGTACTTC. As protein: CASSLPLREVNETQYF.

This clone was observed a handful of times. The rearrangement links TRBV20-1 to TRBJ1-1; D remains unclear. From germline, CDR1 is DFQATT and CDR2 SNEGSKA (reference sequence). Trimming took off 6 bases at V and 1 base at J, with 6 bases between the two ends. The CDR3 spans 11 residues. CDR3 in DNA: TGCAGTGCAGACCAGAACACTGAAGCTTTCTTT. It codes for CSADQNTEAFF.

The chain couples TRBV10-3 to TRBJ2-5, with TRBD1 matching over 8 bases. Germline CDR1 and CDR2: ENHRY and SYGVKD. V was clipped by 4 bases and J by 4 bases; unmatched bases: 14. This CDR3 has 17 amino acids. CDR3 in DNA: TGTGCCATCAGTGGCGGACAGGGAGAACGTGGGGCAGAGACCCAGTACTTC. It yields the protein CAISGGQGERGAETQYF.

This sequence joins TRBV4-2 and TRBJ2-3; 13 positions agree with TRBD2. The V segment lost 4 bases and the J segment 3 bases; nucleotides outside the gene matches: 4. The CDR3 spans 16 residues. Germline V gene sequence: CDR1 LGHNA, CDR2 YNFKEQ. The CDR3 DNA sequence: TGTGCCAGCAGCCGGACTAGCGGGAGTCAGACAGATACGCAGTATTTT. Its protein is CASSRTSGSQTDTQYF.

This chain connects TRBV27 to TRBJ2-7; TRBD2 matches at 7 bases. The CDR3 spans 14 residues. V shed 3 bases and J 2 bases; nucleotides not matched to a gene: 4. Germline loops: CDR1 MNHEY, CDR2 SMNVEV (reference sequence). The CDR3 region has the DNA TGTGCCAGCAGTTTGGGCGGGACTACCTACGAGCAGTACTTC. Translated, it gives CASSLGGTTYEQYF.

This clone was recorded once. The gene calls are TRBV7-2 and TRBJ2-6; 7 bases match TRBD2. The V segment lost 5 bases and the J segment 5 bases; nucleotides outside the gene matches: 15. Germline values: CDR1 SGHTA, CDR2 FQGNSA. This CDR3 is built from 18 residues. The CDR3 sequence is CASSKRGRRQSRANVLTF. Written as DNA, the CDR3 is TGTGCCAGCAGCAAACGCGGGAGACGACAAAGTCGGGCCAACGTCCTGACTTTC.

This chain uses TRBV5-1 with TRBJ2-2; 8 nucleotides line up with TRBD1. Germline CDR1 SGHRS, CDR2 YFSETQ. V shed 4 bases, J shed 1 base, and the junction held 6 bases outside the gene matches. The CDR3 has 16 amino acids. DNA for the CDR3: TGCGCCAGCAGCCGCTCCGGGACAGGGAACACCGGGGAGCTGTTTTTT. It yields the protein CASSRSGTGNTGELFF.

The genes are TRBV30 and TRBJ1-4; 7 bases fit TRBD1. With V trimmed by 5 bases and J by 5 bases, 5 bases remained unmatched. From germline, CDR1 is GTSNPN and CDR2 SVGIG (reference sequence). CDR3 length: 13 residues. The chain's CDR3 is CAWGGQRNEKLFF. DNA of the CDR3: TGTGCCTGGGGGGGACAGAGAAATGAAAAACTGTTTTTT.

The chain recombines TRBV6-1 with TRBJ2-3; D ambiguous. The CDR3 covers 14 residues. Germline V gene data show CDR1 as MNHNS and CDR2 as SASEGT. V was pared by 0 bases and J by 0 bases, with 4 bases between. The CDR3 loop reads CASSEAGSTDTQYF. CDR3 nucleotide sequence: TGTGCCAGCAGTGAAGCCGGGAGCACAGATACGCAGTATTTT.

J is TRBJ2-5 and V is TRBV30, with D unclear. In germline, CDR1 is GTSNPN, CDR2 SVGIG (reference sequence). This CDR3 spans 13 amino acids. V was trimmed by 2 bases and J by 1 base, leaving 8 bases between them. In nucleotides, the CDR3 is TGTGCCTGGAGTCGACGCCTCCAAGAGACCCAGTACTTC. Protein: CAWSRRLQETQYF. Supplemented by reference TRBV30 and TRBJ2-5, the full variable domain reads SQTIHQWPATLVQPVGSPLSLECTVEGTSNPNLYWYRQAAGRGLQLLFYSVGIGQISSEVPQNLSASRPQDRQFILSSKKLLLSDSGFYLCAWSRRLQETQYFGPGTRLLVL.

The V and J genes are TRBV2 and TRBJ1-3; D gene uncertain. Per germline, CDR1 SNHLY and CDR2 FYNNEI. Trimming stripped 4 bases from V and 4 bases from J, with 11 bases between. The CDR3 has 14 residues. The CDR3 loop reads CASSGTGLGNTIYF. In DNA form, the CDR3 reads TGTGCCAGCAGTGGCACGGGGTTGGGAAACACCATATATTTT.

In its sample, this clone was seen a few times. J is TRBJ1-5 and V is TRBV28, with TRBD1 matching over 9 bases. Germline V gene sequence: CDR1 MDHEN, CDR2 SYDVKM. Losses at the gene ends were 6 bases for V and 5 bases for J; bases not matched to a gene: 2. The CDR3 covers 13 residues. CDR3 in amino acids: CASRGDRDQPQHF. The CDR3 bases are TGTGCCAGCAGGGGGGACAGGGATCAGCCCCAGCATTTT.

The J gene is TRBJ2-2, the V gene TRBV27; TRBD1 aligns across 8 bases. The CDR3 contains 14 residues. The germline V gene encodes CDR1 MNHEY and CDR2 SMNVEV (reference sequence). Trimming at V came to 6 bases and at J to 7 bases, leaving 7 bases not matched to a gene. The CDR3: CASRQGVFIGELFF. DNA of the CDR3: TGTGCCAGCAGACAGGGGGTGTTTATCGGGGAGCTGTTTTTT.

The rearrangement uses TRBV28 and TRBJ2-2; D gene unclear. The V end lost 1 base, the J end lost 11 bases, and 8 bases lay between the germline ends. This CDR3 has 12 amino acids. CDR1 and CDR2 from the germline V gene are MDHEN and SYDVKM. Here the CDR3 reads CASSLFRGELFF. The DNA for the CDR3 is TGTGCCAGCAGTTTATTCCGTGGCGAGCTGTTTTTT.

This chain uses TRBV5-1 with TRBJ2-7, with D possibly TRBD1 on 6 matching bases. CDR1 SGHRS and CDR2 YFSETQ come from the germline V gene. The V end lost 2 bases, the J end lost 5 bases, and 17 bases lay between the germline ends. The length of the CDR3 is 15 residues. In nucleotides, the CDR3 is TGCGCCAGCAGCTTAACAGGGTTCATTAGAGACGAGCAGTACTTC. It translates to CASSLTGFIRDEQYF.

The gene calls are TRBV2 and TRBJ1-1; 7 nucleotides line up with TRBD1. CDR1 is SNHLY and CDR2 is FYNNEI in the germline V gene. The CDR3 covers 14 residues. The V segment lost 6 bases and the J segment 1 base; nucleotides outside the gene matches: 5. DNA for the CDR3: TGTGCCAGCAGCCGACAGGGAAGGAACACTGAAGCTTTCTTT. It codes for CASSRQGRNTEAFF.

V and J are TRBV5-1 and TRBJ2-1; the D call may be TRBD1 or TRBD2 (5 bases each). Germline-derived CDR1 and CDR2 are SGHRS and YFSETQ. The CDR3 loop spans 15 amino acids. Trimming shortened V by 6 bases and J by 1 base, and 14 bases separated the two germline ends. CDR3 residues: CASKADIGSYNEQFF. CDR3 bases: TGCGCCAGCAAAGCGGACATCGGATCCTACAATGAGCAGTTCTTC.

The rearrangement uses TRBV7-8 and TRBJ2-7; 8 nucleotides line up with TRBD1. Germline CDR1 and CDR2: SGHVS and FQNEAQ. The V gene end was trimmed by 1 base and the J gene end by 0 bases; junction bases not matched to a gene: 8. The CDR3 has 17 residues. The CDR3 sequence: CASSLVSGTGSSYEQYF. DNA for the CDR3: TGTGCCAGCAGCTTAGTTAGTGGGACAGGCAGCTCCTACGAGCAGTACTTC.

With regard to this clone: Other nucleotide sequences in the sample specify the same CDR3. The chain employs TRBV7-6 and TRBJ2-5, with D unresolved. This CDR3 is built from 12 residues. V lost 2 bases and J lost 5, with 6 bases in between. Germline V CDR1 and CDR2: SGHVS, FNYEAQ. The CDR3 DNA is TGTGCCAGCAGCTTAAGAGGCGAGACCCAGTACTTC. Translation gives CASSLRGETQYF.

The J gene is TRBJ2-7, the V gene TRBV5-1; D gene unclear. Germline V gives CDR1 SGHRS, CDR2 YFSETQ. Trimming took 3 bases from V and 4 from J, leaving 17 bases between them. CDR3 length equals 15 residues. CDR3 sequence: CASSSYTAGPYEQYF. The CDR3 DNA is TGCGCCAGCAGCTCATACACCGCAGGTCCGTACGAGCAGTACTTC.